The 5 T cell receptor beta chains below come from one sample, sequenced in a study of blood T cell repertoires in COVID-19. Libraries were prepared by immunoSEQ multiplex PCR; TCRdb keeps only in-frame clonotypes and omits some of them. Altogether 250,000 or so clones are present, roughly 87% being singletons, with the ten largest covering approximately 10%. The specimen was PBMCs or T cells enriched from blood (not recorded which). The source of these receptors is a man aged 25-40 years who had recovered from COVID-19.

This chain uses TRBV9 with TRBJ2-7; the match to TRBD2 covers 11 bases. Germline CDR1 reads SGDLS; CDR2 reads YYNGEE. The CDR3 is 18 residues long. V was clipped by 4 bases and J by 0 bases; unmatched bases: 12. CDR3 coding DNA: TGTGCCAGCAGCCCAGCCCCGGGACTAGCGGAACCCTCCTACGAGCAGTACTTC. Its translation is CASSPAPGLAEPSYEQYF.

CDR3 amino acids: CAITATGGYGYTF. CDR3 sequence (DNA): TGTGCCATCACGGCAACGGGGGGCTATGGCTACACCTTC. The chain recombines TRBV10-3 with TRBJ1-2, with a weak D call TRBD1 (5 bases). Trimming removed 7 bases at V and 4 bases at J, with 13 bases between. CDR1 and CDR2 from the germline V gene are ENHRY and SYGVKD. The CDR3 is 13 amino acids.

Here the CDR3 reads CASSGGQSYEQYF. As DNA, the CDR3 is TGTGCCAGCAGCGGGGGACAGTCCTACGAGCAGTACTTC. V is TRBV11-2 and J is TRBJ2-7, with TRBD1 matching over 7 bases. Germline CDR1 reads SGHAT; CDR2 reads FQNNGV. After removal of 5 bases from V and 1 base from J, the junction contained 2 bases not matched to a gene. CDR3 length: 13 amino acids.

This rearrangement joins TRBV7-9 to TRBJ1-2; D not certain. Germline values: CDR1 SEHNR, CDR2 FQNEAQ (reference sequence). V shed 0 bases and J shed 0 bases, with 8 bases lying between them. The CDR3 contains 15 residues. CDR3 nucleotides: TGTGCCAGCAGCTTAGCGCTCTCAGCTAACTATGGCTACACCTTC. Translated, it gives CASSLALSANYGYTF.

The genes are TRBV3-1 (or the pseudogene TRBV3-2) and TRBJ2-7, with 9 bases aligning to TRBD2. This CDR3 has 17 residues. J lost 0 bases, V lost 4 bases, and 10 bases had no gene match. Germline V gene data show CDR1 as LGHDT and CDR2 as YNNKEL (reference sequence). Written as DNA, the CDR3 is TGTGCCAGCAGCCCAACGCGGACTAGCGAGAACTCCTACGAGCAGTACTTC. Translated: CASSPTRTSENSYEQYF.